These 30 T cell receptor beta chains came from one sample sequenced in a study of T-cell reconstitution after alpha-beta-depleted transplantation in children. The authors prepared the TCRbeta library with unique molecular identifiers. TCRdb processed the PCR reads anew with MiXCR; each CDR3 protein has one entry. The repertoire holds some 500,000 distinct CDR3 sequences, with over 25% as singletons. The sequencing used PBMCs from the stem cell graft donor, collected from the stem cell graft. These receptor sequences come from a human donor who donated a stem cell graft to a child with aplastic anemia.

CDR3 nucleotides: TGCGCCAGCATCGCGACCCAGTGGAATGAGCAGTTCTTC. This sequence encodes CASIATQWNEQFF. The J gene is TRBJ2-1, the V gene TRBV10-2; D not certain. The CDR3 is 13 amino acids. V lost 7 bases and J 7 bases, leaving 14 bases between the germline ends. The germline gives CDR1 WSHSY, CDR2 SAAADI.

The rearrangement joins TRBV13 to TRBJ2-5; unclear D gene. The CDR3 spans 14 residues. Trimming stripped 4 bases from V and 3 bases from J, with 12 bases between. From germline, CDR1 is PRHDT and CDR2 FYEKMQ (reference sequence). The CDR3 sequence: CASSSRTTKETQYF. In DNA, the CDR3 is TGTGCCAGCAGCTCCCGGACCACCAAAGAGACCCAGTACTTC.

This clonotype has a handful of counts. This chain connects TRBV5-1 to TRBJ2-3, with D perhaps matching TRBD1 (5 bases). From germline, CDR1 is SGHRS and CDR2 YFSETQ. Trimming stripped 3 bases from V and 2 bases from J, with 16 bases between. This CDR3 is 16 amino acids long. The CDR3: CASSSQTAGNTDTQYF. In DNA, the CDR3 is TGCGCCAGCAGCTCCCAGACAGCAGGAAACACAGATACGCAGTATTTT.

There are a few counts of this clonotype. The chain combines TRBV6-1 with TRBJ1-4; TRBD1 aligns across 8 bases. CDR1 and CDR2 (germline): MNHNS, SASEGT. CDR3 length equals 16 residues. The J segment lost 6 bases and the V segment lost 5 bases, leaving 11 bases of the junction unmatched. CDR3 coding DNA: TGTGCCAGCAGTATTCGTAACAGGGGGATAGATGAAAAACTGTTTTTT. Translating it yields CASSIRNRGIDEKLFF.

This clonotype was found a few times. The DNA for the CDR3 is TGTGCCAGCAGTTCGGGGTGGACTGGAAACACCATATATTTT. Protein sequence: CASSSGWTGNTIYF. J is TRBJ1-3 and V is TRBV28; D ambiguous. The length of the CDR3 is 14 residues. V lost 4 bases and J 2 bases, leaving 9 bases between the germline ends. Germline V lookup: CDR1 MDHEN, CDR2 SYDVKM.

The gene calls are TRBV18 and TRBJ1-6, with TRBD1 as a possible D gene (5 bases). The germline V gene has CDR1 KGHSH and CDR2 LQKENI. The CDR3 covers 14 residues. V dropped 1 base and J dropped 7 bases, with 8 bases sitting between them. The CDR3 DNA reads TGTGCCAGCTCACCACAGACAGCGAATTCACCCCTCCACTTT. Encoded protein: CASSPQTANSPLHF.

V gene TRBV7-9 combines with J gene TRBJ2-3; 8 bases line up with TRBD2. CDR3 length equals 15 residues. CDR1 is SEHNR and CDR2 is FQNEAQ in the germline V gene (reference sequence). After removal of 3 bases from V and 0 bases from J, the junction contained 2 bases not matched to a gene. CDR3 loop: CASSFASGSTDTQYF. CDR3 coding DNA: TGTGCCAGCAGCTTCGCTAGCGGGAGCACAGATACGCAGTATTTT.

This clonotype appeared a few times. V gene TRBV19 combines with J gene TRBJ1-2; TRBD1 might be the D (5 bases). The CDR3 sequence is 14 residues long. Germline assignment: CDR1 LNHDA and CDR2 SQIVND (reference sequence). Trimming cost V 3 bases and J 1 base, with 9 bases left between them. The CDR3 DNA sequence: TGTGCCAGTAGTATGCGGGGGATTAACTATGGCTACACCTTC. Amino acids: CASSMRGINYGYTF.

The chain carries TRBV15 and TRBJ2-7; a weak D match, TRBD1 (6 bases). This CDR3 contains 15 residues. The germline V gene encodes CDR1 LNHNV and CDR2 YYDKDF (reference sequence). With 2 bases removed from V and 4 bases from J, the gap between germline ends came to 15 bases. CDR3 DNA: TGTGCCACCAGCAGACACGGACAGCCGGGGTACGAGCAGTACTTC. It codes for CATSRHGQPGYEQYF.

This clonotype showed up just a few times. The chain employs TRBV7-9 and TRBJ2-7; 8 bases line up with TRBD2. The germline CDR1 and CDR2 sequences are SEHNR and FQNEAQ (reference sequence). The ends lost 8 bases at V and 7 bases at J; junction bases unmatched: 7. The length of the CDR3 is 12 residues. This CDR3 reads CASDPAGVEQYF. For the CDR3, the DNA is TGTGCCAGCGATCCAGCGGGAGTTGAGCAGTACTTC.

This clonotype showed up just a few times. The chain uses TRBV6-2 or TRBV6-3 and TRBJ2-1; 9 positions agree with TRBD2. Germline V CDR1 and CDR2: MNHEY, SVGEGT. With V trimmed by 1 base and J by 2 bases, 3 bases remained unmatched. The CDR3 is 16 amino acids. The CDR3 spells CASSYFAGGTYNEQFF. The CDR3 region has the DNA TGTGCCAGCAGTTACTTTGCGGGAGGGACCTACAATGAGCAGTTCTTC.

The V call is TRBV4-2, the J call TRBJ1-5; 8 bases agree with TRBD1. Germline loops: CDR1 LGHNA, CDR2 YNFKEQ. V lost 5 bases to trimming and J lost 5 bases; unmatched junction nucleotides: 8. This CDR3 spans 15 amino acids. The CDR3 region is CASSLKDREDQPQHF. The CDR3 nucleotides are TGTGCCAGCAGCTTAAAGGACAGGGAGGATCAGCCCCAGCATTTT.

This chain joins TRBV10-3 and TRBJ2-1; possibly TRBD2 for D (5 bases). The CDR3 has 16 amino acids. Germline CDR1 and CDR2: ENHRY and SYGVKD. V was shortened by 3 bases and J by 6 bases, with 18 bases between the two germline ends. CDR3 in amino acids: CAISDPPLASGNEQFF. The CDR3 bases are TGTGCCATCAGTGACCCTCCTCTAGCTTCGGGCAATGAGCAGTTCTTC.

This clonotype was counted a few times. The gene calls are TRBV6-2 or TRBV6-3 and TRBJ2-5; D ambiguous. Germline V lookup: CDR1 MNHEY, CDR2 SVGEGT. The CDR3 totals 12 residues. V lost 5 bases and J lost 7, with 11 bases in between. For the CDR3, the DNA is TGTGCCAGCAGTCAGTCCCGCGGGACCCAGTACTTC. Translated, it gives CASSQSRGTQYF.

This chain connects TRBV18 to TRBJ2-1; no definite D call. There are 14 residues in the CDR3. Germline CDR1 and CDR2: KGHSH and LQKENI. Trimming removed 2 bases at V and 4 bases at J, with 9 bases between. CDR3 DNA: TGTGCCAGCTCACCAGGGCTTCAATACAATGAGCAGTTCTTC. The encoded protein is CASSPGLQYNEQFF.

This CDR3 is CATSEENREETQYF. Written as DNA, the CDR3 is TGTGCCACCAGTGAGGAAAACAGGGAAGAGACCCAGTACTTC. The rearrangement joins TRBV24-1 to TRBJ2-5; tentative D call: TRBD1 (6 bases). This CDR3 is 14 amino acids long. Germline V gives CDR1 KGHDR, CDR2 SFDVKD. V lost 4 bases and J lost 3, with 11 bases in between.

The gene calls are TRBV6-1 and TRBJ2-7, with TRBD2 identical over 7 bases. The V gene end was trimmed by 8 bases and the J gene end by 2 bases; junction bases not matched to a gene: 12. The germline V gene encodes CDR1 MNHNS and CDR2 SASEGT. CDR3 length: 15 amino acids. Written as DNA, the CDR3 is TGTGCCAGCGTCCGATTCCCGGGACTAACCTACGAGCAGTACTTC. Protein sequence: CASVRFPGLTYEQYF.

This clonotype was detected only a few times. The chain couples TRBV6-2 or TRBV6-3 to TRBJ2-7; 8 bases match TRBD1. This CDR3 is 16 amino acids long. V dropped 2 bases and J dropped 2; count of bases not matched to a gene: 8. Germline CDR1 and CDR2: MNHEY and SVGEGT. In DNA, the CDR3 is TGTGCCAGCAGTTACGATCGACAGGGGCAGACCTACGAGCAGTACGTC. It encodes CASSYDRQGQTYEQYV.

V and J are TRBV7-8 and TRBJ1-2; D gene ambiguous. The V end was cut by 5 bases, the J end by 4 bases, with 20 bases between. CDR3 length: 16 amino acids. Germline loops: CDR1 SGHVS, CDR2 FQNEAQ. The CDR3 nucleotides read TGTGCCAGCAGCCCAGGAGGGATTCCAGACGGCTATGGCTACACCTTC. Translation: CASSPGGIPDGYGYTF.

V is TRBV10-3 and J is TRBJ2-3; 9 positions agree with TRBD2. The junction had 5 bases not matched to a gene; V was cut back by 6 bases and J by 4 bases. The CDR3 extends over 14 amino acids. The germline V gene encodes CDR1 ENHRY and CDR2 SYGVKD. The CDR3 reads CAIRREGRADTQYF. Here the CDR3 DNA reads TGTGCCATCAGGCGGGAGGGCCGGGCAGATACGCAGTATTTT.

On this clonotype itself: Germline is not matched at one junction end, which may reflect a read error. The V and J genes are TRBV28 and TRBJ2-7; 10 bases are a match to TRBD2. CDR3 length equals 13 residues. Germline assignment: CDR1 MDHEN and CDR2 SYDVKM. CDR3: CASRSSLGLAEHF. The DNA for the CDR3 is TGTGCCAGCAGATCGTCTCTAGGACTAGCGGAACACTTC.

This clonotype came up a few times. The chain employs TRBV11-2 and TRBJ2-1; D may match TRBD1 or TRBD2 (6 bases each). The CDR3 consists of 16 residues. Germline lookup yields CDR1 SGHAT and CDR2 FQNNGV. V lost 2 bases and J lost 2, with 13 bases in between. CDR3 DNA sequence: TGTGCCAGCAGCTTACGGGGGCAGGCGGCCTACAATGAGCAGTTCTTC. The encoded protein is CASSLRGQAAYNEQFF.

The chain uses TRBV20-1 and TRBJ2-3; possibly TRBD1 for D (5 bases). There are 14 residues in the CDR3. V lost 5 bases to trimming and J lost 4 bases, with 16 bases between them. Looked up from germline, CDR1 is DFQATT and CDR2 is SNEGSKA (reference sequence). The DNA of the CDR3 is TGCAGTGCTCTTTTGCGCCTAGGGGCAGATACGCAGTATTTT. Its translation: CSALLRLGADTQYF.

The chain recombines TRBV6-2 or TRBV6-3 with TRBJ2-1; 8 bases are a match to TRBD2. The V gene end was trimmed by 6 bases and the J gene end by 4 bases; junction bases not matched to a gene: 8. The germline CDR1 and CDR2 sequences are MNHEY and SVGEGT. The CDR3 runs to 15 residues. CDR3 DNA: TGTGCCAGCAGCCGCGGGGGGCCCCAATACAATGAGCAGTTCTTC. It specifies CASSRGGPQYNEQFF.

V usage is TRBV12-3 or TRBV12-4 and J usage is TRBJ2-7; no clear D gene. The CDR3 has 15 residues. Trimming stripped 6 bases from V and 2 bases from J, with 17 bases between. This CDR3 is CASRLNQGPAYEQYF. In DNA, the CDR3 is TGTGCCAGCAGACTAAACCAAGGCCCTGCCTACGAGCAGTACTTC.

Only a few counts were recorded for this clonotype. The chain has TRBV11-3 and TRBJ2-5; 8 positions match TRBD1. CDR3 length: 13 amino acids. J lost 9 bases, V lost 5 bases, and 8 bases had no gene match. CDR1 is SGHNT, CDR2 YENEEA, per germline. Written as DNA, the CDR3 is TGTGCCAGCAGCCTCACAGGGGGAGTGGCCCAGTACTTC. Its protein is CASSLTGGVAQYF.

This chain uses TRBV29-1 with TRBJ2-1; 8 nucleotides align to TRBD1. Germline CDR1 reads SQVTM; CDR2 reads ANQGSEA. The CDR3 runs 13 residues. V shed 7 bases, J shed 4 bases, and the junction held 6 bases outside the gene matches. CDR3 in amino acids: CSAATGAYNEQFF. In DNA form, the CDR3 reads TGCAGCGCCGCGACAGGGGCGTACAATGAGCAGTTCTTC.

The chain carries TRBV7-2 and TRBJ2-5, with 10 bases lining up with TRBD1. The ends lost 4 bases at V and 2 bases at J; junction bases unmatched: 10. Germline CDR1 SGHTA, CDR2 FQGNSA. The CDR3 runs to 17 residues. This chain's CDR3 is CASSSGQGIVGQETQYF. The DNA for the CDR3 is TGTGCCAGCAGCTCGGGACAGGGGATAGTCGGGCAAGAGACCCAGTACTTC.

The chain combines TRBV6-1 with TRBJ2-3, with D possibly matching TRBD1 (6 bases). Germline loops: CDR1 MNHNS, CDR2 SASEGT. V gave up 5 bases and J gave up 1 base, with 10 bases separating them. The CDR3 is made up of 14 amino acids. CDR3 sequence: CASSPTGRTDTQYF. CDR3 DNA: TGTGCCAGCAGTCCGACAGGTCGCACAGATACGCAGTATTTT.

The rearrangement links TRBV9 to TRBJ2-7, with unresolved D. CDR1 SGDLS and CDR2 YYNGEE come from the germline V gene. V lost 0 bases, J lost 0 bases, and 10 bases lay in between. The CDR3 has 15 residues. CDR3 sequence (DNA): TGTGCCAGCAGCGTAGGGGCAGAGCCCTCCTACGAGCAGTACGTC. This translates into CASSVGAEPSYEQYV.